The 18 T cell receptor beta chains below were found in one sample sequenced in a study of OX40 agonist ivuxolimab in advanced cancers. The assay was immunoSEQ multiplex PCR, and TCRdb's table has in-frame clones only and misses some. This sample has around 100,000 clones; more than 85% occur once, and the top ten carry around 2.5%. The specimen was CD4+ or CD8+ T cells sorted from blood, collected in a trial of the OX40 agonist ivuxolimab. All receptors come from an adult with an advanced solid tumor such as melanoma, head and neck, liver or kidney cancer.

The chain's CDR3 is CASSSNEVISYEQYF. CDR3 DNA sequence: TGTGCCAGCAGTTCCAATGAGGTGATCTCCTACGAGCAGTACTTC. The gene calls are TRBV28 and TRBJ2-7; D gene unclear. The CDR3 consists of 15 residues. The V end lost 4 bases, the J end lost 0 bases, and 13 bases lay between the germline ends. In germline, CDR1 is MDHEN, CDR2 SYDVKM.

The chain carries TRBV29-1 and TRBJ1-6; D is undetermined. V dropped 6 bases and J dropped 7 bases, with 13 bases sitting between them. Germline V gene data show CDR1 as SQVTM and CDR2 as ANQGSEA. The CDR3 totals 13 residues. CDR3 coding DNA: TGCAGCGTGCTCCCGGATCTGAATTCACCCCTCCACTTT. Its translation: CSVLPDLNSPLHF.

CDR3: CASSLSSLGYNEQFF. The CDR3 DNA sequence: TGTGCCAGCAGCTTAAGCTCCCTTGGTTACAATGAGCAGTTCTTC. This chain joins TRBV7-2 and TRBJ2-1; D not resolved. CDR1 and CDR2 from the germline V gene are SGHTA and FQGNSA. V was cut by 2 bases and J by 4 bases, with 12 bases left in between. The length of the CDR3 is 15 residues.

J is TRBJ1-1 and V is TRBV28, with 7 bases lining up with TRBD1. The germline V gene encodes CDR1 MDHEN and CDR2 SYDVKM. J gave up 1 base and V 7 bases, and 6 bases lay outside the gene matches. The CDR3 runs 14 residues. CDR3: CASKTGTENTEAFF. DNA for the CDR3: TGTGCCAGCAAAACCGGGACAGAGAACACTGAAGCTTTCTTT.

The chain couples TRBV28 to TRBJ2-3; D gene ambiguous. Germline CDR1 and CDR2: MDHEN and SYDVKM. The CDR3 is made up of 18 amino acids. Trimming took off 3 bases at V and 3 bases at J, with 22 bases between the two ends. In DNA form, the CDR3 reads TGTGCCAGCAGTTTTCCGCCCCAATGGACCAGCCCAACAGATACGCAGTATTTT. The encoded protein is CASSFPPQWTSPTDTQYF.

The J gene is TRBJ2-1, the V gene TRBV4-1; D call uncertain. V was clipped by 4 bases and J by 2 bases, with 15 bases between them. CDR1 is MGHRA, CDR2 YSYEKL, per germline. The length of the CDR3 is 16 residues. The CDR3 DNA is TGCGCCAGCAGCCCACAGAACAGTTACACCTACAATGAGCAGTTCTTC. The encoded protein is CASSPQNSYTYNEQFF.

The DNA for the CDR3 is TGTGCCAGCAGCCCAACCTTCGGGACTAGCGGGAGTTGGAACACCGGGGAGCTGTTTTTT. It yields the protein CASSPTFGTSGSWNTGELFF. The gene calls are TRBV13 and TRBJ2-2, with 14 bases matching TRBD2. V shed 5 bases, J shed 1 base, and the junction held 12 bases outside the gene matches. The V gene's germline CDR1 is PRHDT and CDR2 FYEKMQ (reference sequence). This CDR3 comprises 20 residues.

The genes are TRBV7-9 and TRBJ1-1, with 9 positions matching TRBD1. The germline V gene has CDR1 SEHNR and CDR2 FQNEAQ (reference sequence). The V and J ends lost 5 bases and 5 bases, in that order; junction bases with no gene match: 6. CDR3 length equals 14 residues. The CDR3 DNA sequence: TGTGCCAGCAGCCCTACAGGGGGCAGGACTGAAGCTTTCTTT. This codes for CASSPTGGRTEAFF.

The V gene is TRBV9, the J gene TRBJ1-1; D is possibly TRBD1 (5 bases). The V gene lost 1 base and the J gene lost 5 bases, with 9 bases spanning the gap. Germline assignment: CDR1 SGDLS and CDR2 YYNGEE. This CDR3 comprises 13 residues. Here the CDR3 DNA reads TGTGCCAGCAGCGTACGGGGGGATACTGAAGCTTTCTTT. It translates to CASSVRGDTEAFF.

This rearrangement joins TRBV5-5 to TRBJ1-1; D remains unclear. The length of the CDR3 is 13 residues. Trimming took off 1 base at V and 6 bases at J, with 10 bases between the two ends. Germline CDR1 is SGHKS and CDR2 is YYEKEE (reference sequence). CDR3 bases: TGTGCCAGCAGCTTGTATCACAGCTCTGAAGCTTTCTTT. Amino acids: CASSLYHSSEAFF.

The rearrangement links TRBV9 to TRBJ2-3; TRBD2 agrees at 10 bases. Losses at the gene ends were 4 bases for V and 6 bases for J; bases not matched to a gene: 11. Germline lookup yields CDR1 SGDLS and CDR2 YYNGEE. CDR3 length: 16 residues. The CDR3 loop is CASSRSSSGRVDTQYF. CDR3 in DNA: TGTGCCAGCAGCCGATCTTCGAGCGGGAGGGTCGATACGCAGTATTTT.

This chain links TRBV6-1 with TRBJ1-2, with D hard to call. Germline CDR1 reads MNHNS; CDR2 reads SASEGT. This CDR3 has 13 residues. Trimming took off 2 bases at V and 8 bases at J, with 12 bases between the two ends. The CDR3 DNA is TGTGCCAGCAGTGAAACTCGCGACCGGGGCTACACCTTC. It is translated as CASSETRDRGYTF.

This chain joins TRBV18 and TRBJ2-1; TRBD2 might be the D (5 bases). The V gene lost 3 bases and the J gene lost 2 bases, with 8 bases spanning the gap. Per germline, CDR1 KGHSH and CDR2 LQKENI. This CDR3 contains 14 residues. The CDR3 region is CASSPSGTYNEQFF. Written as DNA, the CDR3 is TGTGCCAGCTCACCTTCCGGGACCTACAATGAGCAGTTCTTC.

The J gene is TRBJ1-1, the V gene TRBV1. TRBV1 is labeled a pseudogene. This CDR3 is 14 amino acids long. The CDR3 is CTSSQVPLNTEAFF. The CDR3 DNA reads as TGCACCAGCAGCCAAGTTCCCCTAAACACTGAAGCTTTCTTT.

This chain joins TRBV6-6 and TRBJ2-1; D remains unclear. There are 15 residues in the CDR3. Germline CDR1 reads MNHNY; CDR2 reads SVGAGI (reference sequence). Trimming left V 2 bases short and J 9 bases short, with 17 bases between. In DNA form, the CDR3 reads TGTGCCAGCAGTTACCCGATTAGGGAAAAGGGTGAGCAGTTCTTC. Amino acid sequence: CASSYPIREKGEQFF.

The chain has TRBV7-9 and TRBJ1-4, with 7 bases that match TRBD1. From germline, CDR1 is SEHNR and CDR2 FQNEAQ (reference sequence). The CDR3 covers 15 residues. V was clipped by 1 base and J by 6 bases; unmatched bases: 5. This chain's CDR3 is CASSLGGRGYEKLFF. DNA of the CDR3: TGTGCCAGCAGCTTAGGTGGCAGGGGGTATGAAAAACTGTTTTTT. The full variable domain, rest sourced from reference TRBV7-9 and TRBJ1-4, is DTGVSQNPRHKITKRGQNVTFRCDPISEHNRLYWYRQTLGQGPEFLTYFQNEAQLEKSRLLSDRFSAERPKGSFSTLEIQRTEQGDSAMYLCASSLGGRGYEKLFFGSGTQLSVL.

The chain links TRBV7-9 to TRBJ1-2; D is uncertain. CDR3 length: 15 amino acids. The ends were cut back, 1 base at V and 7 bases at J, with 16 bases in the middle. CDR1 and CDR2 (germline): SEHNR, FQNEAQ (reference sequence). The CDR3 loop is CASSLVLTVPRGYTF. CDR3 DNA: TGTGCCAGCAGCTTAGTGCTGACGGTCCCTCGTGGCTACACCTTC.

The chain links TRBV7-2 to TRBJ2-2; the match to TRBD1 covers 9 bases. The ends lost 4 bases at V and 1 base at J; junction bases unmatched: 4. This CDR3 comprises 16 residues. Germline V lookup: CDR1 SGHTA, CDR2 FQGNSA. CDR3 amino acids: CASSSQGAVNTGELFF. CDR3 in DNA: TGTGCCAGCAGCTCACAGGGGGCCGTGAACACCGGGGAGCTGTTTTTT.